Following are 30 T cell receptor beta chains from one sample sequenced in a study of T cell responses to AZD1222 COVID-19 vaccine. The protocol was immunoSEQ multiplex PCR, while the TCRdb copy is restricted to in-frame clones and leaves out a portion. Found here are about 79,000 clones, about 92% of them singletons; the top ten hold roughly 7%. Sequenced material: peripheral blood, taken on day 0 of MenACWY control vaccination. Source of these receptors: an adult in good health.

The CDR3 bases are TGTGCCAGCAGCACGCTGGGGGCCGGGGAGACCCAGTACTTC. It yields the protein CASSTLGAGETQYF. This sequence joins TRBV9 and TRBJ2-5, with a tentative D call TRBD1 (6 bases). V was pared by 4 bases and J by 5 bases, with 15 bases between. This CDR3 has 14 residues. Per the germline V gene, CDR1 is SGDLS and CDR2 is YYNGEE.

The chain recombines TRBV5-1 with TRBJ2-1, with D possibly called TRBD1 or TRBD2 (6 bases each). Germline V lookup: CDR1 SGHRS, CDR2 YFSETQ. Trimming stripped 4 bases from V and 3 bases from J, with 11 bases between. The CDR3 is made up of 14 amino acids. The CDR3 region is CASSGGGSYNEQFF. In DNA form, the CDR3 reads TGCGCCAGCAGCGGAGGGGGAAGCTACAATGAGCAGTTCTTC. Full variable domain (rest looked up from reference TRBV5-1 and TRBJ2-1): KAGVTQTPRYLIKTRGQQVTLSCSPISGHRSVSWYQQTPGQGLQFLFEYFSETQRNKGNFPGRFSGRQFSNSRSEMNVSTLELGDSALYLCASSGGGSYNEQFFGPGTRLTVL.

J is TRBJ1-1 and V is TRBV10-2, with D unresolved. Germline CDR1 WSHSY, CDR2 SAAADI. This CDR3 is built from 13 residues. The V and J ends lost 6 bases and 4 bases respectively, with 12 bases between them. This chain's CDR3 is CASSPTQGTEAFF. The CDR3 bases are TGCGCCAGCAGCCCGACTCAAGGCACTGAAGCTTTCTTT.

This chain links TRBV7-2 with TRBJ1-4; D is perhaps TRBD1 (6 bases). This CDR3 region has 16 residues. Germline lookup yields CDR1 SGHTA and CDR2 FQGNSA. Trimming took 6 bases from V and 0 from J, leaving 14 bases between them. DNA for the CDR3: TGTGCCAGCAGTCCCGGGACATCTGCAACTAATGAAAAACTGTTTTTT. Translated: CASSPGTSATNEKLFF.

The chain recombines TRBV6-5 with TRBJ2-5; D gene ambiguous. CDR3 length: 12 residues. Germline V gene data show CDR1 as MNHEY and CDR2 as SVGAGI. V was clipped by 2 bases and J by 5 bases, with 6 bases between them. Here the CDR3 DNA reads TGTGCCAGCAGTTACGATATGGAGACCCAGTACTTC. Encoded protein: CASSYDMETQYF.

The CDR3 spells CASSLGGAGEKLFF. The CDR3 coding sequence is TGTGCCAGCAGCCTGGGGGGCGCGGGTGAAAAACTGTTTTTT. The chain carries TRBV5-5 and TRBJ1-4; D may be TRBD1 (6 bases). The CDR3 totals 14 residues. Trimming cost V 4 bases and J 7 bases, with 14 bases left between them. The germline V gene encodes CDR1 SGHKS and CDR2 YYEKEE (reference sequence).

The rearrangement uses TRBV9 and TRBJ1-1, with a tentative D call TRBD1 (6 bases). In germline, CDR1 is SGDLS, CDR2 YYNGEE. V gave up 1 base and J gave up 3 bases, with 7 bases separating them. The CDR3 has 13 residues. The CDR3 nucleotides read TGTGCCAGCAGCGTATCAGGGGACACTGAAGCTTTCTTT. Its protein product is CASSVSGDTEAFF.

This chain joins TRBV10-3 and TRBJ2-1, with D perhaps matching TRBD1 (6 bases). The length of the CDR3 is 13 residues. V shed 10 bases and J shed 5 bases, with 15 bases lying between them. Germline CDR1 is ENHRY and CDR2 is SYGVKD. CDR3 nucleotides: TGTGCCACCCGGTGGACAGACGACAATGAGCAGTTCTTC. Translation gives CATRWTDDNEQFF.

This clone was seen a single time. The chain recombines TRBV25-1 with TRBJ1-6; D is possibly TRBD1 (6 bases). The CDR3 is 16 residues long. V was clipped by 2 bases and J by 6 bases, with 14 bases between them. The germline V gene has CDR1 MGHDK and CDR2 SYGVNS. CDR3 sequence reads: CASSERPGVANSPLHF. DNA of the CDR3: TGTGCCAGCAGTGAACGGCCAGGGGTGGCTAATTCACCCCTCCACTTT.

V and J are TRBV7-8 and TRBJ2-5; 7 nucleotides align to TRBD1. Germline assignment: CDR1 SGHVS and CDR2 FQNEAQ. V lost 5 bases and J lost 4; bases outside the gene matches: 7. The CDR3 runs 14 residues. CDR3: CASSPGQTRETQYF. The CDR3 coding sequence is TGTGCCAGCAGCCCGGGACAGACCCGAGAGACCCAGTACTTC.

This clone was recorded once. The V call is TRBV6-2 or TRBV6-3, the J call TRBJ1-1, with D hard to call. CDR3 length: 13 residues. In germline, CDR1 is MNHEY, CDR2 SVGEGT. Trimming removed 4 bases at V and 0 bases at J, with 6 bases between. CDR3 amino acids: CASSSLMNTEAFF. In DNA form, the CDR3 reads TGTGCCAGCAGTTCCTTAATGAACACTGAAGCTTTCTTT.

This clone was recorded once. This chain uses TRBV19 with TRBJ2-7; D unresolved. The CDR3 runs to 13 residues. Looked up from germline, CDR1 is LNHDA and CDR2 is SQIVND (reference sequence). V lost 1 base and J 5 bases, leaving 9 bases between the germline ends. CDR3 loop: CASSIGGIHEQYF. In DNA form, the CDR3 reads TGTGCCAGTAGTATAGGGGGTATCCACGAGCAGTACTTC.

The chain joins TRBV19 to TRBJ2-3; no firm D call. Trimming cost V 7 bases and J 2 bases, with 10 bases left between them. The CDR3 covers 13 residues. The germline CDR1 and CDR2 sequences are LNHDA and SQIVND (reference sequence). CDR3 sequence: CASKAEITDTQYF. The CDR3 DNA reads TGTGCCAGTAAAGCCGAGATCACAGATACGCAGTATTTT.

Regarding this clone: The same CDR3 arises from other DNA sequences in this sample as well. The V call is TRBV12-3 or TRBV12-4, the J call TRBJ1-2; D is unresolved. This CDR3 has 12 amino acids. Trimming took 5 bases from V and 3 from J, leaving 7 bases between them. The CDR3 DNA reads as TGTGCCAGCAGTCCCCGCGACTATGGCTACACCTTC. Translating gives CASSPRDYGYTF.

The CDR3 nucleotides are TGTGCCAGCAGCCAAGCTGGGACAGCCAGCTCCTACGAGCAGTACTTC. Its protein is CASSQAGTASSYEQYF. The chain couples TRBV3-1 (or the pseudogene TRBV3-2) to TRBJ2-7; 7 bases are shared with TRBD1. The germline CDR1 and CDR2 sequences are LGHDT and YNNKEL (reference sequence). CDR3 length: 16 residues. The trim removed 1 base at V and 0 bases at J, leaving 6 bases unmatched.

The J gene is TRBJ1-3, the V gene TRBV9, with TRBD1 as a possible D gene (5 bases). Germline V gene data show CDR1 as SGDLS and CDR2 as YYNGEE. V was clipped by 3 bases and J by 0 bases, with 13 bases between them. This CDR3 has 16 residues. The CDR3 DNA reads as TGTGCCAGCAGCGCCCGACAGCAGCCCTCTGGAAACACCATATATTTT. Translation: CASSARQQPSGNTIYF.

The gene calls are TRBV12-5 and TRBJ2-1; TRBD2 is a possible D gene (6 bases). The CDR3 sequence is 15 residues long. CDR1 and CDR2 from the germline V gene are LGHNT and FRNRAP. The germline V and J ends were trimmed by 7 bases and 6 bases, with 19 bases remaining between them. CDR3 in amino acids: CASDIGTPLGNEQFF. DNA of the CDR3: TGTGCTAGTGATATTGGGACTCCGCTAGGCAATGAGCAGTTCTTC.

The chain carries TRBV28 and TRBJ1-3; TRBD1 matches at 10 bases. V dropped 3 bases and J dropped 2; count of bases not matched to a gene: 16. In germline, CDR1 is MDHEN, CDR2 SYDVKM. CDR3 length: 20 residues. CDR3 DNA sequence: TGTGCCAGCAGTTTTAGTCCCGTGGGGACAGGGGATAAAGCTGGAAACACCATATATTTT. Translating gives CASSFSPVGTGDKAGNTIYF.

V and J are TRBV7-3 and TRBJ2-3; 10 positions match TRBD2. V gave up 2 bases and J gave up 6 bases; unmatched junction bases: 11. The CDR3 extends over 17 amino acids. Per germline, CDR1 SGHTA and CDR2 FQGTGA. The CDR3 spells CASSLFRLAGDMDTQYF. The CDR3 nucleotides are TGTGCCAGCAGCTTATTTAGGCTAGCGGGAGATATGGATACGCAGTATTTT.

The V call is TRBV3-1 (or the pseudogene TRBV3-2), the J call TRBJ2-6, with D possibly matching TRBD2 (7 bases). This CDR3 has 20 amino acids. Germline CDR1 is LGHDT and CDR2 is YNNKEL (reference sequence). The V end was cut by 3 bases, the J end by 0 bases, with 21 bases between. Here the CDR3 reads CASSHSGGGGSVSGANVLTF. CDR3 nucleotides: TGTGCCAGCAGCCATAGTGGGGGAGGGGGATCCGTCTCTGGGGCCAACGTCCTGACTTTC.

The chain recombines TRBV19 with TRBJ1-4; tentatively, D is TRBD1 (5 bases). CDR3 size: 15 residues. Trimming removed 5 bases from V and 12 bases from J, with 22 bases in between. Germline-derived CDR1 and CDR2 are LNHDA and SQIVND (reference sequence). CDR3 in amino acids: CASSSWDAGRDELFF. DNA for the CDR3: TGTGCCAGTAGTTCGTGGGACGCCGGAAGGGATGAACTGTTTTTT.

The chain is built from TRBV29-1 and TRBJ2-3; 14 bases map to TRBD2. Germline CDR1 SQVTM, CDR2 ANQGSEA. This CDR3 is 15 amino acids long. V was pared by 6 bases and J by 5 bases, with 7 bases of the junction left unmatched. CDR3 nucleotide sequence: TGCAGCGTCAAGGGACTAGCGGGAGCAATAGATACGCAGTATTTT. It is translated as CSVKGLAGAIDTQYF.

This clone was detected only once. The J gene is TRBJ2-4, the V gene TRBV7-2, with 7 bases that match TRBD1. CDR1 and CDR2 from the germline V gene are SGHTA and FQGNSA. The CDR3 covers 18 residues. Trimming removed 1 base from V and 7 bases from J; junction bases left unmatched: 16. The CDR3 coding sequence is TGTGCCAGCAGCTTAGACGAAGCGAAAAAGGGGGCTCGGAACATTCAGTACTTC. Its translation is CASSLDEAKKGARNIQYF. The entire variable domain, with the rest obtained from reference TRBV7-2 and TRBJ2-4, is as follows: GAGVSQSPSNKVTEKGKDVELRCDPISGHTALYWYRQSLGQGLEFLIYFQGNSAPDKSGLPSDRFSAERTGGSVSTLTIQRTQQEDSAVYLCASSLDEAKKGARNIQYFGAGTRLSVL.

The chain carries TRBV4-1 and TRBJ1-4; D gene unclear. This CDR3 contains 16 residues. The germline gives CDR1 MGHRA, CDR2 YSYEKL. V dropped 0 bases and J dropped 7 bases, with 15 bases sitting between them. The DNA for the CDR3 is TGCGCCAGCAGCCAAGACAGCGGTTTGGGTTTTGAAAAACTGTTTTTT. Amino acid sequence: CASSQDSGLGFEKLFF.

This clone was picked up one time. The rearrangement joins TRBV2 to TRBJ2-7; D is undetermined. The CDR3 contains 13 residues. V lost 4 bases and J 4 bases, leaving 11 bases between the germline ends. Germline CDR1 reads SNHLY; CDR2 reads FYNNEI. The CDR3 spells CASSVALSYEQYF. Written as DNA, the CDR3 is TGTGCCAGCAGTGTCGCCCTGTCATACGAGCAGTACTTC.

The genes are TRBV5-1 and TRBJ2-7; a weak D match, TRBD1 (6 bases). Germline CDR1 is SGHRS and CDR2 is YFSETQ. Between the trimmed V and J ends, which lost 4 bases and 3 bases, there was a span of 8 bases. The CDR3 length is 12 residues. CDR3 sequence reads: CASSQGLYEQYF. The DNA for the CDR3 is TGCGCCAGCAGCCAGGGGCTCTACGAGCAGTACTTC.

This chain joins TRBV19 and TRBJ2-6; D might be TRBD1 (5 bases). The CDR3 sequence is 15 residues long. V lost 2 bases to trimming and J lost 2 bases, with 7 bases between them. Germline V lookup: CDR1 LNHDA, CDR2 SQIVND (reference sequence). CDR3 DNA: TGTGCCAGTAGTATAATAGGGGCTGGGGCCAACGTCCTGACTTTC. It is translated as CASSIIGAGANVLTF.

V is TRBV10-3 and J is TRBJ1-3; 11 bases match TRBD1. CDR1 is ENHRY and CDR2 is SYGVKD in the germline V gene. The length of the CDR3 is 15 residues. Germline trimming cut 7 bases from V and 3 bases from J; bases unmatched to any gene: 5. In DNA, the CDR3 is TGTGCCATCAAACCGGGACAGGGGGATGGAAACACCATATATTTT. This gives the protein CAIKPGQGDGNTIYF.

The V gene is TRBV23-1, the J gene TRBJ2-5; 8 bases are a match to TRBD1. TRBV23-1 is recorded as an ORF, its role being uncertain. V lost 5 bases and J lost 3; bases outside the gene matches: 5. The CDR3 runs 14 residues. CDR3 residues: CASSNRDRKETQYF. The CDR3 nucleotides are TGCGCCAGCAGTAACCGGGACAGGAAAGAGACCCAGTACTTC.

This chain links TRBV5-1 with TRBJ2-2; 8 bases line up with TRBD2. The CDR3 consists of 15 residues. Per germline, CDR1 SGHRS and CDR2 YFSETQ. Trimming at V came to 4 bases and at J to 2 bases, leaving 4 bases not matched to a gene. CDR3 residues: CASSGGTSNTGELFF. The CDR3 bases are TGCGCCAGCAGCGGGGGGACTAGTAACACCGGGGAGCTGTTTTTT.